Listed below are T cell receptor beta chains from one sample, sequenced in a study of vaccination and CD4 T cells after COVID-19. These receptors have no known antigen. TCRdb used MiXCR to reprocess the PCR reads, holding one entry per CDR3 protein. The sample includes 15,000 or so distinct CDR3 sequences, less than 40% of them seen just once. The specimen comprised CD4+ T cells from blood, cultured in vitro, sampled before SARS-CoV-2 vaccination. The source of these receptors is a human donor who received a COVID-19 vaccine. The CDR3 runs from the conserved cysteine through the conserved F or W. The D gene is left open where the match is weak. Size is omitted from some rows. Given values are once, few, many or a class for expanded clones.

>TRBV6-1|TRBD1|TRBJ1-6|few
CASSISGTGDSPLHF
TGTGCCAGCAGTATCTCCGGGACAGGGGATTCACCCCTCCACTTT
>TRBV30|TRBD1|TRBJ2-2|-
CAWRFRDSGTGELFF
TGTGCCTGGAGATTCAGGGACAGCGGAACCGGGGAGCTGTTTTTT
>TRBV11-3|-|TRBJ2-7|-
CASSSTGSYEQYF
TGTGCCAGCAGCTCAACAGGTTCCTACGAGCAGTACTTC
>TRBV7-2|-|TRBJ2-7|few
CASSYYGTLGEQYF
TGTGCCAGCAGCTACTACGGGACACTGGGTGAGCAGTACTTC
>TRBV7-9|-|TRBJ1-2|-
CASSQTGGYTF
TGTGCCAGCAGTCAAACAGGGGGCTACACCTTC
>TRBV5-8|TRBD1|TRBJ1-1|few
CASSLNRGTEAFF
TGTGCCAGCAGCTTGAACAGGGGGACTGAAGCTTTCTTT
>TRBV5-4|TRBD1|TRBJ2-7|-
CASSLGDRVLHEQYF
TGTGCCAGCAGCTTGGGGGACAGGGTTCTCCACGAGCAGTACTTC
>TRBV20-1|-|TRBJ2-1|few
CSARRLLEPSYNEQFF
TGCAGTGCTAGGAGGCTCCTAGAACCTTCCTACAATGAGCAGTTCTTC
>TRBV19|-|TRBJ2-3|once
CASSLYGRDTQYF
TGTGCCAGTAGTTTATACGGAAGAGATACGCAGTATTTT
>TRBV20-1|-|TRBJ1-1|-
CSAGGGENLNTEAFF
TGCAGTGCTGGAGGCGGGGAGAACCTGAACACTGAAGCTTTCTTT
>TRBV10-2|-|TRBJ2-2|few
CASRPERYTGELFF
TGCGCCAGCCGTCCCGAGCGGTACACCGGGGAGCTGTTTTTT
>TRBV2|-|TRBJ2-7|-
CASSVLGAVYEQYF
TGTGCCAGCAGTGTTCTGGGGGCGGTGTACGAGCAGTACTTC
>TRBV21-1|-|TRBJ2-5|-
CASSKVEGEETQYF
TGTGCCAGCAGCAAAGTTGAGGGGGAAGAGACCCAGTACTTC
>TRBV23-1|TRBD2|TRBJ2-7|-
CASSQSRLADYEQYF
TGCGCCAGCAGTCAATCGAGGCTAGCGGACTACGAGCAGTACTTC
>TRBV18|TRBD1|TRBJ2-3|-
CASSTGTGWAGTDTQYF
TGTGCCAGCTCAACCGGGACAGGGTGGGCAGGCACAGATACGCAGTATTTT
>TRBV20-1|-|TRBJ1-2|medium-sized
CSARDPRVGGAEYGYTF
TGCAGTGCTAGAGACCCTCGCGTTGGGGGCGCTGAGTATGGCTACACCTTC
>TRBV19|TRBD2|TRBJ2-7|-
CASSIEDGGAYEQYF
TGTGCCAGTAGTATAGAGGACGGGGGGGCCTACGAGCAGTACTTC
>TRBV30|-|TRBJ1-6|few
CAWSVRGGVSGNSPLHF
TGTGCCTGGAGTGTAAGGGGAGGGGTCTCGGGGAATTCACCCCTCCACTTT
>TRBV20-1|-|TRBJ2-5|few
CSARLGSETQYF
TGCAGTGCTAGATTGGGTTCGGAGACCCAGTACTTC
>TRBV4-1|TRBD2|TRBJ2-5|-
CASSQFLAGESTQYF
TGCGCCAGCAGCCAGTTCCTAGCGGGGGAAAGTACCCAGTACTTC
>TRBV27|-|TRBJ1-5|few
CASSLRWGNQPQHF
TGTGCCAGCAGTTTAAGATGGGGGAATCAGCCCCAGCATTTT
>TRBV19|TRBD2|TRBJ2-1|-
CASRPPGGRSSYNEQFF
TGTGCCAGTAGGCCACCGGGAGGAAGGAGCTCCTACAATGAGCAGTTCTTC
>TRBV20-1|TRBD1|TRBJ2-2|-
CSARPSGQGAHTGELFF
TGCAGTGCTAGACCCTCGGGACAGGGGGCGCACACCGGGGAGCTGTTTTTT
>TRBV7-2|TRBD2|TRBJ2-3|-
CASRTSGGYTQYF
TGTGCCAGCAGGACTAGCGGGGGGTATACGCAGTATTTT
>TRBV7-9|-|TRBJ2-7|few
CASSPPAGEQYF
TGTGCCAGCAGCCCCCCCGCCGGCGAGCAGTACTTC
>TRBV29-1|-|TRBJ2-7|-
CSVEGTDASSYEQYF
TGCAGCGTTGAAGGTACAGACGCTAGCTCCTACGAGCAGTACTTC
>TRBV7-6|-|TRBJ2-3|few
CASSTGSSTDTQYF
TGTGCCAGCTCAACAGGGTCTAGCACAGATACGCAGTATTTT
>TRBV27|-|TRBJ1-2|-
CASSYGTNYGYTF
TGTGCCAGCAGTTATGGCACTAACTATGGCTACACCTTC
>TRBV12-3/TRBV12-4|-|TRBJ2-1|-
CASSRRNEQFF
TGTGCCAGCAGCCGCCGCAATGAGCAGTTCTTC
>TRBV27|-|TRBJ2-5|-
CASSLGILQETQYF
TGTGCCAGCAGTTTAGGAATACTCCAAGAGACCCAGTACTTC
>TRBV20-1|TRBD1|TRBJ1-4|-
CSASGTGENEKLFF
TGCAGTGCTAGCGGGACAGGAGAGAATGAAAAACTGTTTTTT
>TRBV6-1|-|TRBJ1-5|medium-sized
CASSEAGPGPHQPQHF
TGTGCCAGCAGTGAAGCGGGGCCCGGCCCACATCAGCCCCAGCATTTT
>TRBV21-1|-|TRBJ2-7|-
CASSPTGFYEQYF
TGTGCCAGCAGTCCGACAGGGTTCTACGAGCAGTACTTC
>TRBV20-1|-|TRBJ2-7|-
CSARAGPPSSYEQYF
TGCAGTGCTAGAGCAGGGCCCCCCAGCTCCTACGAGCAGTACTTC
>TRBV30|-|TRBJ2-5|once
CAWSPRLEAQYF
TGTGCCTGGAGTCCCCGACTAGAGGCCCAGTACTTC
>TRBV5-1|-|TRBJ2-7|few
CASSRLLRGPDSYEQYF
TGCGCCAGCAGCCGATTGTTGAGGGGCCCCGACTCCTACGAGCAGTACTTC
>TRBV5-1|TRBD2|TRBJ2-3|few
CASSLGIAGEPTDTQYF
TGCGCCAGCAGCTTGGGAATAGCGGGCGAGCCCACAGATACGCAGTATTTT
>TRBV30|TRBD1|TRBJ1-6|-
CAWSPGTDNSPLHF
TGTGCCTGGAGCCCCGGGACAGATAATTCACCCCTCCACTTT
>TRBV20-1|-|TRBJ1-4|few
CSAREPGNEKLFF
TGCAGTGCTAGAGAGCCAGGCAATGAAAAACTGTTTTTT
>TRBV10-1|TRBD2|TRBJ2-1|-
CASSELTSGPVNEQFF
TGCGCCAGCAGTGAGCTCACTAGCGGCCCCGTTAATGAGCAGTTCTTC
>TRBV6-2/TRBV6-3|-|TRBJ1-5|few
CASSYGGLRDNQPQHF
TGTGCCAGCAGTTATGGGGGCTTAAGGGACAATCAGCCCCAGCATTTT
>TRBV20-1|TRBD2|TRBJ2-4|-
CSAHPAVSGGSLSLAKNIQYF
TGCAGTGCCCATCCCGCGGTCAGCGGGGGGAGCCTTTCCCTAGCCAAAAACATTCAGTACTTC
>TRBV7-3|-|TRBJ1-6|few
CASSLEVGVSSPLHF
TGTGCCAGCAGCTTAGAGGTTGGGGTTAGCTCACCCCTCCACTTT
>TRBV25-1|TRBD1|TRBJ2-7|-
CATRQGQGLSYEQYF
TGTGCCACCCGTCAAGGACAGGGACTCTCCTACGAGCAGTACTTC